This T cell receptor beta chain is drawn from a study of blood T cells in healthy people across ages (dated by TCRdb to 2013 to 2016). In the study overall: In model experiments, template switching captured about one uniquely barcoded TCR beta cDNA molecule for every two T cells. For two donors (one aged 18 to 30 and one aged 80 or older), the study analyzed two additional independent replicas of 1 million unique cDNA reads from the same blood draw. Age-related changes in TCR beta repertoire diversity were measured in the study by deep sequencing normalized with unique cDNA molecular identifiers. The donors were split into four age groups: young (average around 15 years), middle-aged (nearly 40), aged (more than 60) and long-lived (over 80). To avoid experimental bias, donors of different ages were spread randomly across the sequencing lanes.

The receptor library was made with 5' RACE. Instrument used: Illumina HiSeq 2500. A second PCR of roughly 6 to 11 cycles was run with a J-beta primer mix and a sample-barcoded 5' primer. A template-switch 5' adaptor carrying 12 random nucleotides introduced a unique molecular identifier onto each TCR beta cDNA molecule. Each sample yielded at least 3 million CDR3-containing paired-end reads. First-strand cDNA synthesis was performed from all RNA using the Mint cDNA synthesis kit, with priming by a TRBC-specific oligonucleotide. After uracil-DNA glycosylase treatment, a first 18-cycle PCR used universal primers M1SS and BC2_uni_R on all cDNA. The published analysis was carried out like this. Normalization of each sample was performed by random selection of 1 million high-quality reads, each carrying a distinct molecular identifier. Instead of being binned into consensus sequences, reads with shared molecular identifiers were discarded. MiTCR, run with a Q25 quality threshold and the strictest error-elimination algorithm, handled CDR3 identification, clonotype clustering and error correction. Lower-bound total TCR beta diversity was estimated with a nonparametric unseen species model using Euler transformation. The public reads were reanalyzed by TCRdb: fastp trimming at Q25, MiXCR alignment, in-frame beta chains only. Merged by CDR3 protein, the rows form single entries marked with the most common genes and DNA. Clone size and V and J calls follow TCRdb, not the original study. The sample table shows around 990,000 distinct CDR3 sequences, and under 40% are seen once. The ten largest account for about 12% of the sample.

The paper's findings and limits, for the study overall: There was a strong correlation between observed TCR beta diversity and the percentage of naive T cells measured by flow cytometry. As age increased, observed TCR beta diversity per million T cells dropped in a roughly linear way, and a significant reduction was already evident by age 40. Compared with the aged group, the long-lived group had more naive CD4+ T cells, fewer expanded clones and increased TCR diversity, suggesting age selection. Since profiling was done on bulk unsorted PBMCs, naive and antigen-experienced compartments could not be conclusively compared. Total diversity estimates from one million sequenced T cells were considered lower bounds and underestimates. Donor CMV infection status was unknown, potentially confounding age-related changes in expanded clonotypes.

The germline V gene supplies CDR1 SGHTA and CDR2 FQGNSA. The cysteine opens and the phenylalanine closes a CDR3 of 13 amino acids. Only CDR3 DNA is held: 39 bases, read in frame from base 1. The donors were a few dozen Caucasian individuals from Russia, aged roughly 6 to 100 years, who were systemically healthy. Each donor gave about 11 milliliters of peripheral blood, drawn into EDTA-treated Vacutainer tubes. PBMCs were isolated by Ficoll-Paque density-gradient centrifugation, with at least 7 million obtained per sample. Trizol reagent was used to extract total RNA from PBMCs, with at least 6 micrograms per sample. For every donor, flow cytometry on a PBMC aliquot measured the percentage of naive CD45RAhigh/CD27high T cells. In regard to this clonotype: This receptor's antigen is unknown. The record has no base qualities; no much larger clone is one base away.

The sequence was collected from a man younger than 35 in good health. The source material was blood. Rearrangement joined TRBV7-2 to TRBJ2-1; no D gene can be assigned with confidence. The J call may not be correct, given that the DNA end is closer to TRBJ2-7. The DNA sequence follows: TGTGCCAGCAGCTTAGTTGGGTTGGGTGAGCAGTACTTC. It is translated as CASSLVGLGEQYF.